The 13 T cell receptor beta chains listed next were all sequenced from one sample in a study of shared clonotypes between healthy human individuals. Data came from immunoSEQ multiplex PCR; TCRdb stores just in-frame clones and leaves some out. This table holds some 530,000 clones, 60% to 80% found once. Material: PBMCs. These receptor sequences come from a woman aged 40 to 50 in good health. Some clones in this sample may be carry-over from other donors' samples.

The chain is built from TRBV7-2 and TRBJ2-6; tentatively, D is TRBD2 (5 bases). V was shortened by 2 bases and J by 1 base, with 12 bases between the two germline ends. The CDR3 is 17 residues long. Per germline, CDR1 SGHTA and CDR2 FQGNSA. The CDR3 here is CASSLPRRQSGANVLTF. CDR3 sequence (DNA): TGTGCCAGCAGCTTACCGCGGAGGCAGTCTGGGGCCAACGTCCTGACTTTC.

This chain joins TRBV7-6 and TRBJ2-5, with 9 bases matching TRBD1. There are 14 residues in the CDR3. CDR1 SGHVS and CDR2 FNYEAQ come from the germline V gene. The junction had 2 bases not matched to a gene; V was cut back by 4 bases and J by 2 bases. The CDR3 DNA is TGTGCCAGCAGCTACGGGACAGGGCAAGAGACCCAGTACTTC. Translating gives CASSYGTGQETQYF.

On this clone: One junction end disagrees with the germline gene, perhaps due to a read error. The V and J genes are TRBV28 and TRBJ2-7; D unresolved. Per germline, CDR1 MDHEN and CDR2 SYDVKM. The CDR3 runs to 13 residues. Here the CDR3 DNA reads TGTGCCAGCAGTTTAGGTCTCCTCTACGAGCAGTGCTTC. Translating it yields CASSLGLLYEQCF. Filled out from reference TRBV28 and TRBJ2-7, the complete variable domain reads DVKVTQSSRYLVKRTGEKVFLECVQDMDHENMFWYRQDPGLGLRLIYFSYDVKMKEKGDIPEGYSVSREKKERFSLILESASTNQTSMYLCASSLGLLYEQCFGPGTRLTVT.

In its sample, this clone was seen many times. Additional DNA sequences in this sample encode the identical CDR3. The chain uses TRBV11-2 and TRBJ2-1; the D gene is possibly TRBD2 (6 bases). Trimming took 1 base from V and 1 from J, leaving 8 bases between them. Germline V CDR1 and CDR2: SGHAT, FQNNGV. This CDR3 spans 15 amino acids. The CDR3 protein is CASSLGGGSYNEQFF. The CDR3 bases are TGTGCCAGCAGCTTAGGTGGGGGGTCCTACAATGAGCAGTTCTTC. Full variable domain (remainder filled in from reference TRBV11-2 and TRBJ2-1): EAGVAQSPRYKIIEKRQSVAFWCNPISGHATLYWYQQILGQGPKLLIQFQNNGVVDDSQLPKDRFSAERLKGVDSTLKIQPAKLEDSAVYLCASSLGGGSYNEQFFGPGTRLTVL.

The rearrangement joins TRBV25-1 to TRBJ1-2, with a weak D call TRBD1 (5 bases). Germline V gene data show CDR1 as MGHDK and CDR2 as SYGVNS. CDR3 length: 13 residues. Trimming left V 8 bases short and J 5 bases short, with 15 bases between. CDR3: CASQGEGIYGYTF. CDR3 nucleotide sequence: TGTGCCAGCCAGGGCGAGGGGATTTATGGCTACACCTTC.

The chain recombines TRBV27 with TRBJ2-1; TRBD2 agrees at 8 bases. The CDR3 totals 14 residues. Germline assignment: CDR1 MNHEY and CDR2 SMNVEV (reference sequence). Trimming at V came to 3 bases and at J to 8 bases, leaving 6 bases not matched to a gene. CDR3 region: CASSFREGQYEQFF. The CDR3 DNA is TGTGCCAGCAGTTTCCGGGAGGGCCAATATGAGCAGTTCTTC.

V is TRBV4-3 and J is TRBJ1-2; D unresolved. CDR3 length equals 14 residues. V was clipped by 1 base and J by 5 bases, with 11 bases between them. CDR1 and CDR2 (germline): LGHNA, YSLEER. CDR3 DNA: TGCGCCAGCAGCCAAGGCTCCCTCGGTTATGGCTACACCTTC. Protein: CASSQGSLGYGYTF.

This rearrangement joins TRBV29-1 to TRBJ1-2; D unclear. The ends were cut back, 1 base at V and 10 bases at J, with 13 bases in the middle. This CDR3 spans 12 amino acids. Germline V gene sequence: CDR1 SQVTM, CDR2 ANQGSEA. CDR3 DNA sequence: TGCAGCGTTGAAGGGCAGAGATCGTACTACACCTTC. Residues: CSVEGQRSYYTF.

The chain recombines TRBV7-9 with TRBJ2-1; TRBD2 matches at 11 bases. The CDR3 has 16 amino acids. Germline V lookup: CDR1 SEHNR, CDR2 FQNEAQ (reference sequence). J gave up 4 bases and V 2 bases, and 4 bases lay outside the gene matches. The CDR3 DNA reads TGTGCCAGCAGCTTAAGTGGGACTAGCGGATACAATGAGCAGTTCTTC. Translation: CASSLSGTSGYNEQFF. The full variable domain, rest sourced from reference TRBV7-9 and TRBJ2-1, is DTGVSQNPRHKITKRGQNVTFRCDPISEHNRLYWYRQTLGQGPEFLTYFQNEAQLEKSRLLSDRFSAERPKGSFSTLEIQRTEQGDSAMYLCASSLSGTSGYNEQFFGPGTRLTVL.

This clone showed up just once. The chain carries TRBV4-1 and TRBJ2-1; D not certain. V lost 1 base to trimming and J lost 2 bases, with 15 bases between them. Per germline, CDR1 MGHRA and CDR2 YSYEKL. The CDR3 runs 17 residues. CDR3 in amino acids: CASSQVLHKPPYNEQFF. In DNA, the CDR3 is TGCGCCAGCAGCCAAGTCCTGCACAAACCCCCCTACAATGAGCAGTTCTTC.

This chain uses TRBV6-5 with TRBJ1-4, with no clear D. The CDR3 has 13 residues. V lost 2 bases, J lost 8 bases, and 9 bases lay in between. From germline, CDR1 is MNHEY and CDR2 SVGAGI. The CDR3 coding sequence is TGTGCCAGCAGTTACCAGGCGGGGGAAAAACTGTTTTTT. Translated: CASSYQAGEKLFF.

The rearrangement links TRBV29-1 to TRBJ2-1; the D gene is possibly TRBD1 (5 bases). In germline, CDR1 is SQVTM, CDR2 ANQGSEA. With 7 bases removed from V and 8 bases from J, the gap between germline ends came to 15 bases. The CDR3 has 12 residues. The chain's CDR3 is CSGRTRFDEQFF. The CDR3 nucleotides read TGCAGCGGAAGGACAAGGTTCGATGAGCAGTTCTTC.

As for this clone: Additional DNA sequences in this sample encode the identical CDR3. The V gene is TRBV27, the J gene TRBJ2-7; D gene ambiguous. The CDR3 is 13 amino acids. Germline V gene sequence: CDR1 MNHEY, CDR2 SMNVEV (reference sequence). Trimming stripped 2 bases from V and 1 base from J, with 6 bases between. In DNA, the CDR3 is TGTGCCAGCAGTTTAGGTCAGTCCTACGAGCAGTACTTC. This codes for CASSLGQSYEQYF.